A single sample is the source of the 17 T cell receptor beta chains below, sequenced in a study of blood T cell repertoires in COVID-19. Sequencing was performed with immunoSEQ multiplex PCR; in TCRdb, only in-frame clones are kept and a portion is missing. The table lists under 200,000 clones, around four fifths of them singletons. The sample was peripheral blood. The receptors here all came from a man between 70 and 80 years old with acute or convalescent COVID-19.

This clone appeared a single time. The gene calls are TRBV6-6 and TRBJ2-5, with D maybe TRBD2 (5 bases). V was cut by 2 bases and J by 3 bases, with 13 bases left in between. Germline CDR1 MNHNY, CDR2 SVGAGI (reference sequence). This CDR3 contains 15 residues. The CDR3 spells CASSYPPSGEETQYF. The CDR3 nucleotides are TGTGCCAGCAGTTACCCGCCCAGCGGTGAAGAGACCCAGTACTTC.

The chain has TRBV9 and TRBJ2-3, with D possibly TRBD2 on 5 matching bases. CDR1 is SGDLS and CDR2 is YYNGEE in the germline V gene. The V and J ends lost 2 bases and 2 bases respectively, with 12 bases between them. This CDR3 comprises 15 residues. CDR3 nucleotides: TGTGCCAGCAGCGTGAATAGCGTCCCCACAGATACGCAGTATTTT. Its translation: CASSVNSVPTDTQYF.

The chain couples TRBV6-1 to TRBJ2-1, with a weak D call TRBD2 (6 bases). Germline values: CDR1 MNHNS, CDR2 SASEGT. The length of the CDR3 is 16 residues. V shed 4 bases and J shed 3 bases, with 16 bases lying between them. The CDR3: CASSGGLAGFYNEQFF. CDR3 nucleotides: TGTGCCAGCAGTGGGGGACTGGCGGGATTCTACAATGAGCAGTTCTTC.

This sequence joins TRBV2 and TRBJ1-5, with D unresolved. The CDR3 sequence is 14 residues long. CDR1 and CDR2 (germline): SNHLY, FYNNEI. V lost 8 bases and J 7 bases, leaving 18 bases between the germline ends. The CDR3 region has the DNA TGTGCCAGCGGTAAGTCAGGTCTTCGGCAGCCCCAGCATTTT. Translation: CASGKSGLRQPQHF.

The chain has TRBV15 and TRBJ1-5; maybe TRBD1 (6 bases). V was trimmed by 4 bases and J by 2 bases, leaving 9 bases between them. Germline V gene lookup returns CDR1 LNHNV and CDR2 YYDKDF (reference sequence). The CDR3 consists of 14 residues. The CDR3 region is CATSKDRGNQPQHF. The CDR3 DNA follows: TGTGCCACCAGCAAGGACAGAGGCAATCAGCCCCAGCATTTT.

This sequence joins TRBV19 and TRBJ2-7; a weak D match, TRBD1 (6 bases). CDR1 and CDR2 (germline): LNHDA, SQIVND (reference sequence). The V end was cut by 3 bases, the J end by 2 bases, with 14 bases between. This CDR3 is 15 amino acids long. The CDR3 here is CASSIGNRATYEQYF. Written as DNA, the CDR3 is TGTGCCAGTAGTATTGGGAACAGGGCGACCTACGAGCAGTACTTC.

The chain employs TRBV28 and TRBJ2-3; a weak D match, TRBD2 (7 bases). The CDR3 has 12 amino acids. Trimming removed 7 bases from V and 9 bases from J, with 14 bases in between. From germline, CDR1 is MDHEN and CDR2 SYDVKM. CDR3 bases: TGTGCCAGCATTGGCGGGGGCTTCACGCAGTATTTT. Protein sequence: CASIGGGFTQYF.

This clone was seen a few times. This chain uses TRBV30 with TRBJ2-4, with 15 bases that match TRBD2. V shed 2 bases, J shed 1 base, and the junction held 9 bases outside the gene matches. Germline V gene sequence: CDR1 GTSNPN, CDR2 SVGIG (reference sequence). The CDR3 sequence is 19 residues long. This CDR3 reads CAWSPEGGTSGRAKNIQYF. Written as DNA, the CDR3 is TGTGCCTGGAGTCCGGAAGGAGGGACTAGCGGGAGGGCCAAAAACATTCAGTACTTC.

The rearrangement uses TRBV6-2 or TRBV6-3 and TRBJ2-1; 11 nucleotides line up with TRBD2. The CDR3 has 14 residues. Germline lookup yields CDR1 MNHEY and CDR2 SVGEGT. V lost 4 bases, J lost 8 bases, and 4 bases stayed unmatched. Here the CDR3 DNA reads TGTGCCAGCAGTTGGACTAGCGGGCCCCATGAGCAGTTCTTC. The encoded protein is CASSWTSGPHEQFF.

This chain connects TRBV18 to TRBJ2-5; possibly TRBD1 for D (5 bases). Per germline, CDR1 KGHSH and CDR2 LQKENI. The CDR3 length is 13 residues. V lost 4 bases to trimming and J lost 5 bases, with 11 bases between them. The DNA of the CDR3 is TGTGCCAGCTCACTAGGACAAGCCGAGACCCAGTACTTC. This translates into CASSLGQAETQYF.

CDR3 DNA sequence: TGTGCCAGCAGCAATGGTCAGGGGGCGGGGAATGAGCAGTTCTTC. It specifies CASSNGQGAGNEQFF. The chain links TRBV6-5 to TRBJ2-1; 8 bases align to TRBD1. CDR3 size: 15 residues. Losses at the gene ends were 6 bases for V and 7 bases for J; bases not matched to a gene: 11. Germline assignment: CDR1 MNHEY and CDR2 SVGAGI.

The chain links TRBV5-5 to TRBJ2-2; TRBD1 matches at 10 bases. Germline CDR1 reads SGHKS; CDR2 reads YYEKEE (reference sequence). Losses at the gene ends were 4 bases for V and 5 bases for J; bases not matched to a gene: 8. The CDR3 covers 16 residues. As DNA, the CDR3 is TGTGCCAGCAGCGCTTGGGACAGGGGTTATACCGGGGAGCTGTTTTTT. Residues: CASSAWDRGYTGELFF.

This chain connects TRBV10-1 to TRBJ2-7; tentatively, D is TRBD1 (5 bases). Germline V lookup: CDR1 WNHNN, CDR2 SYGVQD (reference sequence). The length of the CDR3 is 15 residues. V lost 3 bases, J lost 1 base, and 13 bases lay in between. The CDR3 DNA follows: TGCGCCAGCAGTGATAAGTCAGGGTCTTCCTACGAGCAGTACTTC. This codes for CASSDKSGSSYEQYF.

The table lists this clone with a count of one. The chain couples TRBV27 to TRBJ2-5, with 8 nucleotides matching TRBD2. With V trimmed by 2 bases and J by 5 bases, 4 bases remained unmatched. This CDR3 is 14 amino acids long. Germline V CDR1 and CDR2: MNHEY, SMNVEV (reference sequence). CDR3 in DNA: TGTGCCAGCAGTTTAGCGGGGGGCCTGGAGACCCAGTACTTC. This encodes CASSLAGGLETQYF.

This clone was detected a few times. The V gene is TRBV2, the J gene TRBJ1-6, with TRBD1 identical over 10 bases. V lost 1 base and J lost 9; bases outside the gene matches: 3. The CDR3 covers 15 residues. Per the germline V gene, CDR1 is SNHLY and CDR2 is FYNNEI. This CDR3 is CASSEGTGGISPLHF. The CDR3 DNA sequence: TGTGCCAGCAGTGAAGGGACAGGGGGAATTTCACCCCTCCACTTT.

This chain links TRBV6-4 with TRBJ2-1; 13 bases agree with TRBD2. This CDR3 has 15 residues. V dropped 6 bases and J dropped 8; count of bases not matched to a gene: 7. CDR1 is MRHNA, CDR2 SNTAGT, per germline. The CDR3 nucleotides read TGTGCCAGCAGAAGACTAGCGGGAGGTGGGGATGAGCAGTTCTTC. Its protein product is CASRRLAGGGDEQFF.

Here the CDR3 DNA reads TGTGCCACCAGGGGAGGATTGGGTGACAGCTACAATGAGCAGTTCTTC. Its protein is CATRGGLGDSYNEQFF. The rearrangement links TRBV24-1 to TRBJ2-1; D might be TRBD2 (6 bases). CDR1 and CDR2 from the germline V gene are KGHDR and SFDVKD. V shed 7 bases and J shed 3 bases, with 18 bases lying between them. This CDR3 is 16 amino acids long.